These 23 T cell receptor beta chains were all obtained from the same sample, sequenced in a study of T cell responses to AZD1222 COVID-19 vaccine. The table came from immunoSEQ multiplex PCR; TCRdb's copy has only in-frame clones and leaves some out. The sample lists 120,000 or so clones; about 90% were seen once. The starting material was peripheral blood, obtained on day 0 of AZD1222 vaccination. The receptors come from an adult in good health.

The rearrangement uses TRBV19 and TRBJ1-2; tentatively, D is TRBD1 (5 bases). CDR1 is LNHDA, CDR2 SQIVND, per germline (reference sequence). The CDR3 spans 13 residues. V gave up 6 bases and J gave up 0 bases, with 8 bases separating them. CDR3 nucleotides: TGTGCCAGTAGGACAGATCCTAACTATGGCTACACCTTC. Protein: CASRTDPNYGYTF.

The V and J genes are TRBV10-1 and TRBJ2-7, with TRBD2 matching over 12 bases. Germline V CDR1 and CDR2: WNHNN, SYGVQD (reference sequence). The junction had 3 bases not matched to a gene; V was cut back by 3 bases and J by 3 bases. The CDR3 is 15 residues long. The DNA for the CDR3 is TGCGCCAGCAGTGATTCGGGACTAGCGGGCTACGAGCAGTACTTC. It translates to CASSDSGLAGYEQYF.

V and J are TRBV7-9 and TRBJ2-7; D possibly corresponds to TRBD1 (6 bases). Between the trimmed V and J ends, which lost 4 bases and 2 bases, there was a span of 12 bases. CDR1 is SEHNR, CDR2 FQNEAQ, per germline (reference sequence). The CDR3 length is 14 residues. The CDR3 spells CASSWGQGTYEQYF. CDR3 nucleotide sequence: TGTGCCAGCAGCTGGGGACAAGGAACCTACGAGCAGTACTTC.

The J gene is TRBJ2-7, the V gene TRBV11-2; possible D gene TRBD2, 6 bases. The CDR3 runs to 15 residues. V was trimmed by 4 bases and J by 2 bases, leaving 15 bases between them. Per the germline V gene, CDR1 is SGHAT and CDR2 is FQNNGV. CDR3 bases: TGTGCCAGCAGCTCCGCCGGGACTGCACCCTACGAGCAGTACTTC. As protein: CASSSAGTAPYEQYF.

This chain connects TRBV28 to TRBJ1-2; weak D call: TRBD1 (5 bases). Germline assignment: CDR1 MDHEN and CDR2 SYDVKM. The CDR3 sequence is 16 residues long. The ends were cut back, 2 bases at V and 7 bases at J, with 20 bases in the middle. The CDR3 loop is CASSLLSVGGVSGYTF. The DNA of the CDR3 is TGTGCCAGCAGTTTACTCTCGGTCGGGGGGGTGTCTGGCTACACCTTC.

The V and J genes are TRBV19 and TRBJ2-6, with D perhaps TRBD1 (6 bases). Germline V gene lookup returns CDR1 LNHDA and CDR2 SQIVND (reference sequence). The CDR3 contains 17 residues. V was shortened by 5 bases and J by 0 bases, with 14 bases between the two germline ends. For the CDR3, the DNA is TGTGCCAGTAGTTTCGCAGGGGCAGTCTCTGGGGCCAACGTCCTGACTTTC. It translates to CASSFAGAVSGANVLTF.

The CDR3: CATSRGQPVRGYTF. In DNA, the CDR3 is TGTGCCACCAGCAGGGGACAGCCCGTTCGTGGCTACACCTTC. The chain links TRBV15 to TRBJ1-2; TRBD1 agrees at 7 bases. The CDR3 extends over 14 amino acids. The V and J ends lost 3 bases and 7 bases, in that order; junction bases with no gene match: 8. Germline V gene sequence: CDR1 LNHNV, CDR2 YYDKDF (reference sequence).

This chain uses TRBV27 with TRBJ1-4, with D perhaps TRBD1 (6 bases). Per germline, CDR1 MNHEY and CDR2 SMNVEV (reference sequence). This CDR3 has 17 amino acids. V was trimmed by 7 bases and J by 8 bases, leaving 26 bases between them. CDR3 protein: CASTLKMGAPRTEKLFF. The CDR3 DNA sequence: TGTGCCAGCACACTTAAGATGGGGGCACCCCGAACGGAAAAACTGTTTTTT.

In its sample, this clone was seen once. The chain employs TRBV19 and TRBJ1-6; no definite D call. Trimming pared 5 bases from V and 11 bases from J, leaving 13 bases between. In germline, CDR1 is LNHDA, CDR2 SQIVND (reference sequence). The CDR3 runs to 13 residues. CDR3 in DNA: TGTGCCAGTAGTCTAGCGGAGGGCCCACCCCTCCACTTT. It translates to CASSLAEGPPLHF.

The V call is TRBV30, the J call TRBJ2-7, with unresolved D. The CDR3 spans 11 residues. From germline, CDR1 is GTSNPN and CDR2 SVGIG (reference sequence). V was clipped by 2 bases and J by 3 bases, with 5 bases between them. CDR3 amino acids: CAWSRSYEQYF. The CDR3, as DNA: TGTGCCTGGAGTAGGAGCTACGAGCAGTACTTC.

The V gene is TRBV28, the J gene TRBJ2-7; the D gene is possibly TRBD1 (6 bases). The germline CDR1 and CDR2 sequences are MDHEN and SYDVKM. CDR3 size: 16 residues. V lost 1 base to trimming and J lost 4 bases, with 17 bases between them. CDR3 sequence reads: CASSLSPTADSYEQYF. Here the CDR3 DNA reads TGTGCCAGCAGTTTATCCCCCACCGCGGACAGTTACGAGCAGTACTTC.

V is TRBV25-1 and J is TRBJ1-2; D not certain. This CDR3 is 14 amino acids long. The germline V gene encodes CDR1 MGHDK and CDR2 SYGVNS. Trimming removed 8 bases from V and 7 bases from J, with 20 bases in between. DNA of the CDR3: TGTGCCAGCCTCGGCGGAGGGTTTTTGGGTGGCTACACCTTC. Residues: CASLGGGFLGGYTF.

This rearrangement joins TRBV28 to TRBJ1-1; D is uncertain. The V end lost 5 bases, the J end lost 6 bases, and 16 bases lay between the germline ends. The CDR3 has 14 amino acids. The germline CDR1 and CDR2 sequences are MDHEN and SYDVKM. The CDR3 sequence is CASSTPRYNSEAFF. For the CDR3, the DNA is TGTGCCAGCAGTACCCCGAGGTATAACTCTGAAGCTTTCTTT.

This chain links TRBV10-2 with TRBJ2-3, with no clear D. CDR3 length: 14 amino acids. Per the germline V gene, CDR1 is WSHSY and CDR2 is SAAADI. Trimming removed 2 bases from V and 0 bases from J, with 6 bases in between. The DNA for the CDR3 is TGCGCCAGCAGTGAGCTTCCTAGCACAGATACGCAGTATTTT. Its translation: CASSELPSTDTQYF.

This clone was detected only once. The chain is built from TRBV2 and TRBJ1-3, with a possible D match to TRBD1 (5 bases). CDR3 length: 13 amino acids. CDR1 is SNHLY, CDR2 FYNNEI, per germline. Trimming took 5 bases from V and 3 from J, leaving 8 bases between them. DNA for the CDR3: TGTGCCAGCAGTTGGGACCGTGGAAACACCATATATTTT. Amino acid sequence: CASSWDRGNTIYF.

The chain employs TRBV5-8 and TRBJ2-7, with 8 nucleotides matching TRBD1. V dropped 0 bases and J dropped 2; count of bases not matched to a gene: 4. CDR1 is SGHTS and CDR2 is YDEGEE in the germline V gene. The CDR3 has 15 amino acids. The CDR3 DNA follows: TGTGCCAGCAGCTTGGATAGGGGACAGGCCTACGAGCAGTACTTC. Translating gives CASSLDRGQAYEQYF.

The genes are TRBV7-9 and TRBJ1-1; unclear D gene. Deletions cut 3 bases from V and 2 bases from J, with 10 bases between. Germline V gene data show CDR1 as SEHNR and CDR2 as FQNEAQ (reference sequence). The CDR3 contains 14 residues. The CDR3 reads CASSFQTFNTEAFF. The CDR3 DNA reads as TGTGCCAGCAGCTTCCAAACCTTTAACACTGAAGCTTTCTTT.

The chain uses TRBV5-1 and TRBJ2-7; the D is unclear. V shed 7 bases and J shed 2 bases, with 13 bases lying between them. This CDR3 spans 13 amino acids. The germline gives CDR1 SGHRS, CDR2 YFSETQ. The CDR3 DNA sequence: TGCGCCAGCGGCCGACTGCCCACCTACGAGCAGTACTTC. Its protein is CASGRLPTYEQYF.

This chain joins TRBV7-4 and TRBJ1-1, with D maybe TRBD1 (5 bases). The germline CDR1 and CDR2 sequences are SGHVT and SQSDAQ. The CDR3 length is 18 residues. V was cut by 1 base and J by 6 bases, with 24 bases left in between. The CDR3 DNA reads TGTGCCAGCAGCTTAGGTGGTGGGGGAAGGGGTAGTCCCGCTGAAGCTTTCTTT. It specifies CASSLGGGGRGSPAEAFF.

This rearrangement joins TRBV30 to TRBJ1-5, with D perhaps TRBD1 (6 bases). Germline V gene sequence: CDR1 GTSNPN, CDR2 SVGIG (reference sequence). Between the trimmed V and J ends, which lost 0 bases and 7 bases, there was a span of 10 bases. This CDR3 is 13 amino acids long. CDR3 residues: CAWSVKGGQPQHF. CDR3 in DNA: TGTGCCTGGAGTGTCAAGGGGGGGCAGCCCCAGCATTTT.

This rearrangement joins TRBV18 to TRBJ2-2; 9 bases align to TRBD2. J gave up 4 bases and V 2 bases, and 2 bases lay outside the gene matches. Germline CDR1 reads KGHSH; CDR2 reads LQKENI. This CDR3 has 15 amino acids. The CDR3 coding sequence is TGTGCCAGCTCACCAGCGGGAGGGTCCACCGGGGAGCTGTTTTTT. Protein product: CASSPAGGSTGELFF.

This chain uses TRBV24-1 with TRBJ1-1; D is uncertain. Per the germline V gene, CDR1 is KGHDR and CDR2 is SFDVKD. With 5 bases removed from V and 1 base from J, the gap between germline ends came to 4 bases. The CDR3 has 12 amino acids. CDR3 nucleotide sequence: TGTGCCACCAGTGGGGAGAACACTGAAGCTTTCTTT. Protein sequence: CATSGENTEAFF.

The chain couples TRBV6-5 to TRBJ1-1; D not resolved. V lost 5 bases and J lost 2, with 6 bases in between. CDR1 is MNHEY, CDR2 SVGAGI, per germline. This CDR3 comprises 12 residues. The CDR3: CASSRTNTEAFF. The CDR3 coding sequence is TGTGCCAGCAGTCGGACCAACACTGAAGCTTTCTTT.